The 4 T cell receptor beta chains in this list originate from one sample, sequenced in a study of blood T cell repertoires in COVID-19. The data were produced by immunoSEQ multiplex PCR, yet TCRdb's version contains in-frame clones alone and is incomplete. The table shows 190,000 or so clones, with 65% to 85% occurring only once. Source material: PBMCs or T cells enriched from blood (not recorded which). The receptors were sampled from a man in his forties who had recovered from COVID-19.

This clone has just one count. The rearrangement uses TRBV10-3 and TRBJ2-1; 16 nucleotides match TRBD2. CDR1 is ENHRY and CDR2 is SYGVKD in the germline V gene. Trimming took 6 bases from V and 7 from J; bases not matched to a gene: 3. The CDR3 has 15 amino acids. CDR3 amino acids: CAIRGTSGGANEQFF. The DNA of the CDR3 is TGTGCCATCAGAGGGACTAGCGGGGGGGCAAATGAGCAGTTCTTC.

This clone occurred once. The CDR3 loop is CASSLAGGGFHSPLHF. CDR3 nucleotide sequence: TGCGCCAGCAGCCTCGCCGGCGGGGGGTTTCACTCACCCCTCCACTTT. The genes are TRBV4-1 and TRBJ1-6; tentatively, D is TRBD1 (5 bases). The V end lost 4 bases, the J end lost 10 bases, and 20 bases lay between the germline ends. CDR1 and CDR2 from the germline V gene are MGHRA and YSYEKL. This CDR3 comprises 16 residues.

The rearrangement links TRBV18 to TRBJ1-1; D is undetermined. Germline CDR1 KGHSH, CDR2 LQKENI. The length of the CDR3 is 15 residues. The V and J ends lost 6 bases and 0 bases respectively, with 14 bases between them. The CDR3 sequence: CASSRNSNMNTEAFF. In nucleotides, the CDR3 is TGTGCCAGCTCCAGAAACAGCAACATGAACACTGAAGCTTTCTTT.

V gene TRBV30 combines with J gene TRBJ1-2; the match to TRBD1 covers 7 bases. J gave up 4 bases and V 5 bases, and 10 bases lay outside the gene matches. Germline loops: CDR1 GTSNPN, CDR2 SVGIG (reference sequence). The CDR3 has 14 residues. The CDR3 DNA is TGTGCCTGGGAGATCGGGACAGAAGTCTATGGCTACACCTTC. This codes for CAWEIGTEVYGYTF. Combining the CDR3 with reference TRBV30 and TRBJ1-2 gives the whole variable domain SQTIHQWPATLVQPVGSPLSLECTVEGTSNPNLYWYRQAAGRGLQLLFYSVGIGQISSEVPQNLSASRPQDRQFILSSKKLLLSDSGFYLCAWEIGTEVYGYTFGSGTRLTVV.